These 10 T cell receptor beta chains were sequenced from one sample in a study of blood T cell repertoires in COVID-19. Data came from immunoSEQ multiplex PCR; TCRdb stores just in-frame clones and leaves some out. The table includes over 25,000 clones, 84% detected once. The sequenced sample consisted of peripheral blood. These receptors originate from a man in his 70s with active COVID-19.

This chain connects TRBV2 to TRBJ2-3; D may be TRBD2 (6 bases). V lost 4 bases to trimming and J lost 5 bases, with 10 bases between them. CDR1 SNHLY and CDR2 FYNNEI come from the germline V gene. This CDR3 comprises 13 residues. The CDR3 spells CASSGDSGDTQYF. In nucleotides, the CDR3 is TGTGCCAGCAGTGGGGACTCGGGAGATACGCAGTATTTT.

The rearrangement uses TRBV3-1 (or the pseudogene TRBV3-2) and TRBJ2-5, with TRBD2 matching 8 bases. The junction had 7 bases not matched to a gene; V was cut back by 0 bases and J by 7 bases. The CDR3 totals 15 residues. Per the germline V gene, CDR1 is LGHDT and CDR2 is YNNKEL (reference sequence). The DNA for the CDR3 is TGTGCCAGCAGCCAAGACTCCCGGGAGGGGGGGACCCAGTACTTC. Translating it yields CASSQDSREGGTQYF.

The rearrangement links TRBV5-6 to TRBJ2-3, with 8 bases fitting TRBD2. Germline values: CDR1 SGHDT, CDR2 YYEEEE. The CDR3 consists of 16 residues. V was pared by 4 bases and J by 2 bases, with 9 bases of the junction left unmatched. CDR3 bases: TGTGCCAGCAGCGTGAGGACTAGCCGGGCCACAGATACGCAGTATTTT. Its translation: CASSVRTSRATDTQYF.

This clone has more than one count but fewer than ten. The chain carries TRBV7-9 and TRBJ2-1; 14 bases are a match to TRBD2. In germline, CDR1 is SEHNR, CDR2 FQNEAQ (reference sequence). The CDR3 spans 16 residues. Unmatched junction bases numbered 4, after V lost 2 bases and J lost 7 bases. This chain's CDR3 is CASSLTTSGGANEQFF. CDR3 DNA: TGTGCCAGCAGCTTAACGACTAGCGGGGGGGCTAATGAGCAGTTCTTC.

This clone was counted a few times. V is TRBV29-1 and J is TRBJ2-2; no reliable D call. CDR1 and CDR2 (germline): SQVTM, ANQGSEA. V was cut by 0 bases and J by 3 bases, with 5 bases left in between. The CDR3 has 13 amino acids. CDR3 loop: CSVEDQDTGELFF. In DNA form, the CDR3 reads TGCAGCGTTGAAGATCAGGACACCGGGGAGCTGTTTTTT.

The chain recombines TRBV11-2 with TRBJ2-3, with 10 bases aligning to TRBD1. CDR1 is SGHAT and CDR2 is FQNNGV in the germline V gene. CDR3 length: 14 residues. J was trimmed by 4 bases and V by 5 bases; bases with no gene match: 3. The CDR3 DNA is TGTGCCAGCAGCCGAGGGACAGGGGCAGATACGCAGTATTTT. Its protein product is CASSRGTGADTQYF.

V usage is TRBV18 and J usage is TRBJ2-3; 12 bases align to TRBD2. With 0 bases clipped from V and 5 bases from J, the junction kept 6 bases outside the gene matches. CDR3 length equals 17 residues. The germline gives CDR1 KGHSH, CDR2 LQKENI. The DNA for the CDR3 is TGTGCCAGCTCACCACCGACTAGCGGGGGCATGGGAGATACGCAGTATTTT. It is translated as CASSPPTSGGMGDTQYF.

The J gene is TRBJ1-1, the V gene TRBV3-1 (or the pseudogene TRBV3-2); D not certain. CDR3 length: 14 residues. Per the germline V gene, CDR1 is LGHDT and CDR2 is YNNKEL (reference sequence). Trimming shortened V by 2 bases and J by 5 bases, and 12 bases separated the two germline ends. CDR3 in amino acids: CASSQSVGSTEAFF. The DNA for the CDR3 is TGTGCCAGCAGCCAATCAGTAGGGAGTACTGAAGCTTTCTTT.

The chain is built from TRBV2 and TRBJ2-2, with D perhaps TRBD2 (7 bases). Between the trimmed V and J ends, which lost 8 bases and 3 bases, there was a span of 16 bases. The CDR3 runs to 15 residues. Per the germline V gene, CDR1 is SNHLY and CDR2 is FYNNEI. CDR3 residues: CASSGPGGDTGELFF. CDR3 coding DNA: TGTGCCAGCTCCGGGCCGGGGGGCGACACCGGGGAGCTGTTTTTT. The variable domain in full, with the rest retrieved from reference TRBV2 and TRBJ2-2, is EPEVTQTPSHQVTQMGQEVILRCVPISNHLYFYWYRQILGQKVEFLVSFYNNEISEKSEIFDDQFSVERPDGSNFTLKIRSTKLEDSAMYFCASSGPGGDTGELFFGEGSRLTVL.

V gene TRBV19 combines with J gene TRBJ1-1; 8 bases agree with TRBD1. The CDR3 contains 13 residues. Germline CDR1 and CDR2: LNHDA and SQIVND (reference sequence). J was trimmed by 5 bases and V by 5 bases; bases with no gene match: 4. This CDR3 is CASSPGGWTEAFF. In DNA, the CDR3 is TGTGCCAGTAGTCCAGGGGGCTGGACTGAAGCTTTCTTT.